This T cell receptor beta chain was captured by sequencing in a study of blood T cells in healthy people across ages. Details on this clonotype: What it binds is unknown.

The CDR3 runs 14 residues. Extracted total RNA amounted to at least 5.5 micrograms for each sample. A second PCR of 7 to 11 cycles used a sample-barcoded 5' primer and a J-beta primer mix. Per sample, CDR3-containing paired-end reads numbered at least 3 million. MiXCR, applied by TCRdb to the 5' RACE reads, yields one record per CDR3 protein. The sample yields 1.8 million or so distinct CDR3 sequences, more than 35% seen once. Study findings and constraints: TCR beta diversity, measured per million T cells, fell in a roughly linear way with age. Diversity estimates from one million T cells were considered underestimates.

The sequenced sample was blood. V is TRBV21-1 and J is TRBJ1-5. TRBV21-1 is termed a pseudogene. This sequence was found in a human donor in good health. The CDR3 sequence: CASSRGLASQPQHF. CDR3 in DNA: TGTGCCAGCAGCCGCGGCCTCGCCAGTCAGCCCCAGCATTTT.